The 32 T cell receptor beta chains in this list originate from one sample, sequenced in a study of neoadjuvant anti-PD-1 for oral cavity cancer. TCRdb's copy holds only in-frame clones and misses some; the assay was immunoSEQ multiplex PCR. The sample lists 60,000 to 75,000 clones; around 88% were seen once. The material was PBMCs, obtained before nivolumab (anti-PD-1) treatment. Receptors originate from a person between 35 and 79 years old with oral cavity squamous cell carcinoma.

V gene TRBV7-6 combines with J gene TRBJ2-7; TRBD1 or TRBD2 may be the D gene (5 bases each). CDR3 size: 13 residues. Germline loops: CDR1 SGHVS, CDR2 FNYEAQ. V was pared by 4 bases and J by 7 bases, with 14 bases between. The CDR3 here is CASSWGRTEEQYF. CDR3 sequence (DNA): TGTGCCAGCAGCTGGGGACGGACGGAAGAGCAGTACTTC.

This chain connects TRBV5-1 to TRBJ1-2; tentatively, D is TRBD1 (6 bases). The CDR3 spans 14 residues. Trimming removed 0 bases from V and 5 bases from J, with 11 bases in between. From germline, CDR1 is SGHRS and CDR2 YFSETQ. The CDR3 sequence: CASSLEGGRYGYTF. CDR3 bases: TGCGCCAGCAGCTTGGAAGGGGGGCGTTATGGCTACACCTTC.

The chain uses TRBV19 and TRBJ1-5; D not certain. V lost 1 base and J lost 6, with 10 bases in between. The CDR3 is 14 residues long. Germline V gives CDR1 LNHDA, CDR2 SQIVND (reference sequence). Written as DNA, the CDR3 is TGTGCCAGTAGTATAGTAGGGTTCACTCAGCCCCAGCATTTT. Translated, it gives CASSIVGFTQPQHF.

The chain has TRBV4-1 and TRBJ1-2; D gene ambiguous. The V gene lost 4 bases and the J gene lost 3 bases, with 15 bases spanning the gap. This CDR3 spans 15 amino acids. The germline gives CDR1 MGHRA, CDR2 YSYEKL. CDR3 DNA sequence: TGCGCCAGCAGCCCTCGCCCTATAACCCACTATGGCTACACCTTC. It encodes CASSPRPITHYGYTF.

CDR3 coding DNA: TGTGCCAGCAGCCTTTTGTTGAGGGGCGTTAACTCCTACGAGCAGTACTTC. It translates to CASSLLLRGVNSYEQYF. J is TRBJ2-7 and V is TRBV28; possibly TRBD1 or TRBD2 for D (5 bases each). The CDR3 runs to 17 residues. Germline CDR1 MDHEN, CDR2 SYDVKM. V was cut by 6 bases and J by 0 bases, with 21 bases left in between.

This clone was counted between two and nine times. This chain's CDR3 is CASSLSGVGYGYTF. As DNA, the CDR3 is TGTGCCAGCAGCTTATCTGGGGTTGGATATGGCTACACCTTC. The chain carries TRBV13 and TRBJ1-2; D uncertain. The CDR3 has 14 residues. Per the germline V gene, CDR1 is PRHDT and CDR2 is FYEKMQ (reference sequence). Trimming took off 2 bases at V and 5 bases at J, with 12 bases between the two ends.

The chain links TRBV6-4 to TRBJ1-6, with 7 bases identical to TRBD1. Germline CDR1 reads MRHNA; CDR2 reads SNTAGT. The ends lost 6 bases at V and 7 bases at J; junction bases unmatched: 9. CDR3 length: 15 residues. The CDR3: CASSLGTVENSPLHF. Here the CDR3 DNA reads TGTGCCAGCAGCCTAGGGACAGTGGAAAATTCACCCCTCCACTTT.

Regarding this clone: An end of the junction differs from the germline gene, which may be a read error. The chain carries TRBV2 and TRBJ2-7, with 8 nucleotides matching TRBD2. CDR3 length equals 14 residues. Germline assignment: CDR1 SNHLY and CDR2 FYNNEI. The CDR3 spells CASSELAGPYEQYF. CDR3 nucleotides: TGTGCCAGCAGTGAGTTAGCGGGGCCTTACGAACAGTACTTC.

V and J are TRBV11-2 and TRBJ2-1; 7 nucleotides line up with TRBD1. Germline V gives CDR1 SGHAT, CDR2 FQNNGV. This CDR3 comprises 15 residues. V dropped 6 bases and J dropped 6; count of bases not matched to a gene: 11. The DNA for the CDR3 is TGTGCCAGCAGGCTACCGGGACAGAGATCCAATGAGCAGTTCTTC. This codes for CASRLPGQRSNEQFF.

A single count supports this clone. The genes are TRBV5-1 and TRBJ1-2; D unresolved. From germline, CDR1 is SGHRS and CDR2 YFSETQ. V was clipped by 0 bases and J by 7 bases, with 19 bases between them. CDR3 length: 16 residues. Written as DNA, the CDR3 is TGCGCCAGCAGCTTGGCCGTGGGAAGAGTATCTGGTGGCTACACCTTC. Translation gives CASSLAVGRVSGGYTF.

V is TRBV7-9 and J is TRBJ1-1; possible D gene TRBD1, 5 bases. There are 16 residues in the CDR3. The V gene's germline CDR1 is SEHNR and CDR2 FQNEAQ (reference sequence). Between the trimmed V and J ends, which lost 2 bases and 6 bases, there was a span of 19 bases. DNA for the CDR3: TGTGCCAGCAGCTTAATTAAACGCGTGAGGGGTCCTGAAGCTTTCTTT. It translates to CASSLIKRVRGPEAFF. Full variable domain (outside the CDR3, taken from reference TRBV7-9 and TRBJ1-1): DTGVSQNPRHKITKRGQNVTFRCDPISEHNRLYWYRQTLGQGPEFLTYFQNEAQLEKSRLLSDRFSAERPKGSFSTLEIQRTEQGDSAMYLCASSLIKRVRGPEAFFGQGTRLTVV.

The V and J genes are TRBV11-2 and TRBJ2-1, with 8 bases that match TRBD2. Germline V lookup: CDR1 SGHAT, CDR2 FQNNGV. V shed 0 bases, J shed 5 bases, and the junction held 15 bases outside the gene matches. CDR3 length equals 19 residues. Here the CDR3 reads CASSLDLAAGRAIHNEQFF. In nucleotides, the CDR3 is TGTGCCAGCAGCTTAGATCTTGCGGCCGGGAGGGCCATCCACAATGAGCAGTTCTTC.

The V gene is TRBV6-5, the J gene TRBJ2-7, with 9 bases fitting TRBD2. CDR3 length equals 15 residues. Trimming took 0 bases from V and 2 from J; bases not matched to a gene: 2. Germline V CDR1 and CDR2: MNHEY, SVGAGI. CDR3 loop: CASSYSRGGAYEQYF. CDR3 coding DNA: TGTGCCAGCAGTTACTCTCGCGGGGGGGCCTACGAGCAGTACTTC.

This chain links TRBV11-2 with TRBJ1-2; TRBD1 matches at 7 bases. Unmatched junction bases numbered 9, after V lost 5 bases and J lost 3 bases. The CDR3 totals 15 residues. Germline V gene lookup returns CDR1 SGHAT and CDR2 FQNNGV. CDR3 sequence (DNA): TGTGCCAGCAGCCCTCGGGGACAGTTGTACTATGGCTACACCTTC. As protein: CASSPRGQLYYGYTF.

The V gene is TRBV19, the J gene TRBJ2-3; TRBD2 matches at 14 bases. Germline V CDR1 and CDR2: LNHDA, SQIVND (reference sequence). The CDR3 loop spans 17 amino acids. J was trimmed by 0 bases and V by 4 bases; bases with no gene match: 3. CDR3 sequence: CASSRTSGGPSTDTQYF. The DNA of the CDR3 is TGTGCCAGTAGTAGGACTAGCGGGGGGCCTAGCACAGATACGCAGTATTTT.

CDR3 sequence: CASSQRDWGTEQYF. The CDR3 DNA reads as TGCGCCAGCAGCCAAAGGGACTGGGGCACCGAGCAGTACTTC. The chain combines TRBV4-1 with TRBJ2-7, with TRBD2 as a possible D gene (6 bases). The CDR3 sequence is 14 residues long. V lost 2 bases and J 6 bases, leaving 14 bases between the germline ends. In germline, CDR1 is MGHRA, CDR2 YSYEKL.

This clone has just a few counts. This chain links TRBV11-3 with TRBJ2-1, with D perhaps matching TRBD1 (5 bases). This CDR3 spans 18 amino acids. Trimming cost V 0 bases and J 0 bases, with 15 bases left between them. The V gene's germline CDR1 is SGHNT and CDR2 YENEEA. CDR3 bases: TGTGCCAGCAGCTTAGATCAGGGCGGATCTAGCTCCTACAATGAGCAGTTCTTC. Protein product: CASSLDQGGSSSYNEQFF.

V gene TRBV29-1 combines with J gene TRBJ1-2; D might be TRBD1 (5 bases). CDR1 and CDR2 from the germline V gene are SQVTM and ANQGSEA. The CDR3 is 12 amino acids. V was shortened by 4 bases and J by 6 bases, with 12 bases between the two germline ends. CDR3 loop: CSVGGSVDGYTF. As DNA, the CDR3 is TGCAGCGTTGGGGGCAGCGTGGATGGCTACACCTTC.

CDR3 sequence: CASDHRGLTEAFF. In DNA form, the CDR3 reads TGTGCCAGCGACCACCGAGGTCTAACTGAAGCTTTCTTT. The rearrangement links TRBV6-1 to TRBJ1-1; D not certain. Trimming removed 8 bases at V and 5 bases at J, with 15 bases between. Germline V gene lookup returns CDR1 MNHNS and CDR2 SASEGT. The CDR3 loop spans 13 amino acids.

This chain links TRBV5-1 with TRBJ1-5; D is perhaps TRBD1 (5 bases). The CDR3 is 15 amino acids. The V gene's germline CDR1 is SGHRS and CDR2 YFSETQ. Between the trimmed V and J ends, which lost 0 bases and 6 bases, there was a span of 13 bases. CDR3 residues: CASSLGQGMGQPQHF. The CDR3 region has the DNA TGCGCCAGCAGCTTGGGGCAGGGAATGGGTCAGCCCCAGCATTTT.

CDR3 DNA: TGTGCCAGCCGGAGGCGGGAGGATTCCAATGAGCAGTTCTTC. It yields the protein CASRRREDSNEQFF. V usage is TRBV6-4 and J usage is TRBJ2-1; the match to TRBD2 covers 8 bases. The CDR3 covers 14 residues. V trimming: 8 bases; J trimming: 6 bases; junction bases outside the gene matches: 9. Germline V gene data show CDR1 as MRHNA and CDR2 as SNTAGT.

For this clone: Other DNA variants within this sample encode the same CDR3. The rearrangement links TRBV7-9 to TRBJ1-4; no clear D. The CDR3 length is 14 residues. Germline V CDR1 and CDR2: SEHNR, FQNEAQ (reference sequence). V dropped 4 bases and J dropped 0 bases, with 6 bases sitting between them. CDR3 in amino acids: CASSSSATNEKLFF. The DNA for the CDR3 is TGTGCCAGCAGCTCGAGTGCAACTAATGAAAAACTGTTTTTT.

The chain joins TRBV4-1 to TRBJ1-5; TRBD1 might be the D (5 bases). Trimming shortened V by 1 base and J by 0 bases, and 13 bases separated the two germline ends. CDR1 is MGHRA and CDR2 is YSYEKL in the germline V gene. CDR3 length equals 17 residues. The CDR3 protein is CASSQGPGGNSNQPQHF. CDR3 coding DNA: TGCGCCAGCAGCCAAGGTCCTGGGGGGAATAGCAATCAGCCCCAGCATTTT.

The chain combines TRBV7-2 with TRBJ2-6; D uncertain. The length of the CDR3 is 13 residues. Trimming left V 7 bases short and J 0 bases short, with 4 bases between. Germline CDR1 SGHTA, CDR2 FQGNSA. DNA of the CDR3: TGTGCCAGCATCCGCTCTGGGGCCAACGTCCTGACTTTC. Amino acids: CASIRSGANVLTF. Drawing the rest from reference TRBV7-2 and TRBJ2-6, the complete variable domain is GAGVSQSPSNKVTEKGKDVELRCDPISGHTALYWYRQSLGQGLEFLIYFQGNSAPDKSGLPSDRFSAERTGGSVSTLTIQRTQQEDSAVYLCASIRSGANVLTFGAGSRLTVL.

This rearrangement joins TRBV9 to TRBJ1-4; D gene unclear. Looked up from germline, CDR1 is SGDLS and CDR2 is YYNGEE. The CDR3 covers 15 residues. Trimming took off 3 bases at V and 0 bases at J, with 9 bases between the two ends. The DNA of the CDR3 is TGTGCCAGCAGCGAATCCATAGCAACTAATGAAAAACTGTTTTTT. It is translated as CASSESIATNEKLFF.

The rearrangement uses TRBV4-2 and TRBJ1-1; D gene unclear. The V and J ends lost 0 bases and 5 bases respectively, with 19 bases between them. CDR1 and CDR2 from the germline V gene are LGHNA and YNFKEQ. This CDR3 has 17 amino acids. CDR3 nucleotide sequence: TGTGCCAGCAGCCAAGATCATTTTGATCGGGGAAGGACTGAAGCTTTCTTT. Translating gives CASSQDHFDRGRTEAFF.

With regard to this clone: One end of the junction fails to match germline, which may point to a read error. This chain uses TRBV9 with TRBJ1-2, with D perhaps TRBD1 (5 bases). Per germline, CDR1 SGDLS and CDR2 YYNGEE. The CDR3 covers 10 residues. CDR3 protein: CASSVDPGSF. The DNA of the CDR3 is TGTGCCAGCAGCGTAGACCCAGGGTCGTTT.

In this sample, this clone turned up once. V is TRBV28 and J is TRBJ2-3, with 9 bases fitting TRBD1. V lost 5 bases, J lost 4 bases, and 10 bases stayed unmatched. The CDR3 is 16 amino acids. Germline-derived CDR1 and CDR2 are MDHEN and SYDVKM. CDR3 sequence reads: CASSIGQGSSADTQYF. DNA of the CDR3: TGTGCCAGCAGTATAGGACAGGGGTCGTCGGCAGATACGCAGTATTTT.

The chain employs TRBV5-1 and TRBJ1-1; D uncertain. Germline loops: CDR1 SGHRS, CDR2 YFSETQ. The CDR3 length is 12 residues. V lost 0 bases, J lost 9 bases, and 9 bases lay in between. CDR3 loop: CASSLAGGKAFF. CDR3 nucleotides: TGCGCCAGCAGCTTGGCAGGCGGGAAAGCTTTCTTT.

The V and J genes are TRBV7-8 and TRBJ2-2; 8 nucleotides match TRBD1. CDR3 length equals 15 residues. CDR1 and CDR2 from the germline V gene are SGHVS and FQNEAQ. Trimming at V came to 3 bases and at J to 5 bases, leaving 5 bases not matched to a gene. This chain's CDR3 is CASSLDRVGTGELFF. CDR3 bases: TGTGCCAGCAGCTTGGACAGGGTGGGGACCGGGGAGCTGTTTTTT. The full variable domain, with the rest looked up from reference TRBV7-8 and TRBJ2-2, is GAGVSQSPRYKVAKRGQDVALRCDPISGHVSLFWYQQALGQGPEFLTYFQNEAQLDKSGLPSDRFFAERPEGSVSTLKIQRTQQEDSAVYLCASSLDRVGTGELFFGEGSRLTVL.

The J gene is TRBJ1-1, the V gene TRBV9, with 11 bases identical to TRBD1. Germline values: CDR1 SGDLS, CDR2 YYNGEE. This CDR3 has 14 residues. V gave up 4 bases and J gave up 10 bases; unmatched junction bases: 9. CDR3 sequence: CASSFGTGGVGAFF. For the CDR3, the DNA is TGTGCCAGCAGCTTCGGGACAGGGGGTGTTGGAGCTTTCTTT.

This clone was seen a handful of times. The V and J genes are TRBV27 and TRBJ2-3; 7 positions match TRBD1. Losses at the gene ends were 4 bases for V and 2 bases for J; bases not matched to a gene: 6. CDR3 size: 15 residues. CDR1 is MNHEY, CDR2 SMNVEV, per germline (reference sequence). The CDR3 nucleotides are TGTGCCAGCAGTTGGGGACAGACTTACACAGATACGCAGTATTTT. Translation gives CASSWGQTYTDTQYF.